This TCR beta chain was sequenced for a study of T cell clones after liver transplantation. At the level of the study: Apart from a few HCV-positive recipients, transplants were for non-autoimmune, non-viral reasons. Tolerance: complete withdrawal held at least one year, liver enzymes staying within twice normal.

CD3+CD4+ and CD3+CD8+ cells were FACS-sorted from thawed unstimulated PBMCs. Profiled with immunoSEQ multiplex PCR; TCRdb holds only in-frame clones, not every one. Here the sample spans fewer than 65,000 clones, 60% to 80% being singletons. V lost 0 bases to trimming and J lost 0 bases, with 6 bases between them. Germline CDR1 and CDR2: LGHNA and YNFKEQ. This CDR3 has 15 residues. The sequencing used CD4+ T cells from blood, collected at the 22-month timepoint. The chain joins TRBV4-2 to TRBJ2-1; D not certain. The sequence came from a human patient who received a liver transplant. Part of the T cell pool may stem from the graft donor. CDR3 region: CASSQEVSSYNEQFF. As DNA, the CDR3 is TGTGCCAGCAGCCAAGAGGTGAGCTCCTACAATGAGCAGTTCTTC.